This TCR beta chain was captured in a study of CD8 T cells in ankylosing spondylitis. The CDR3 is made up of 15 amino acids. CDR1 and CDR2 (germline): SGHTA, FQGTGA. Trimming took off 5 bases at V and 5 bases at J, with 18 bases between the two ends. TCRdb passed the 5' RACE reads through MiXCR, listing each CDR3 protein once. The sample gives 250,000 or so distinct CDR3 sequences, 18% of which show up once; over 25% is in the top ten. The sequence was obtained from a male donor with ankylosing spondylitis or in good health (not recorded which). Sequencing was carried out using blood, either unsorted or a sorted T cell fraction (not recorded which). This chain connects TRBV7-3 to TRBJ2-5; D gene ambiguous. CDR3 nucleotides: TGTGCCAGCAGCAATATGGCAGCCCCAGCGGAGACCCAGTACTTC. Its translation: CASSNMAAPAETQYF.